A single sample gave rise to the 17 T cell receptor beta chains below, sequenced in a study of T cell repertoires in cytomegalovirus infection. A single record per CDR3 protein comes from TCRdb applying MiXCR to the reads. The sample has around 530,000 distinct CDR3 sequences, about 17% seen once; the top ten hold about 24%. Specimen: CD8+ T cells from PBMCs. The receptors originated from a human donor in good health (CMV status not recorded). Some clones in this sample may be carry-over from other donors' samples.

At least ten counts were recorded for this clonotype. The chain uses TRBV11-2 and TRBJ1-1, with D perhaps matching TRBD1 (5 bases). V lost 2 bases and J 1 base, leaving 11 bases between the germline ends. Germline CDR1 is SGHAT and CDR2 is FQNNGV. The CDR3 length is 15 residues. In nucleotides, the CDR3 is TGTGCCAGCAGCTTATGGGGCGGGGCGAACACTGAAGCTTTCTTT. It translates to CASSLWGGANTEAFF.

The CDR3 loop reads CASSWYRGTYNSPLHF. The CDR3 DNA reads as TGTGCCAGCAGTTGGTACAGGGGGACCTATAATTCACCCCTCCACTTT. V and J are TRBV28 and TRBJ1-6; 8 bases are shared with TRBD1. Germline lookup yields CDR1 MDHEN and CDR2 SYDVKM. The length of the CDR3 is 16 residues. V gave up 4 bases and J gave up 2 bases; unmatched junction bases: 4. Complete variable domain (other parts from reference TRBV28 and TRBJ1-6): DVKVTQSSRYLVKRTGEKVFLECVQDMDHENMFWYRQDPGLGLRLIYFSYDVKMKEKGDIPEGYSVSREKKERFSLILESASTNQTSMYLCASSWYRGTYNSPLHFGNGTRLTVT.

This clonotype was counted at least ten times. The chain uses TRBV6-4 and TRBJ2-1, with D possibly called TRBD1 or TRBD2 (6 bases each). The V and J ends lost 6 bases and 6 bases respectively, with 15 bases between them. The V gene's germline CDR1 is MRHNA and CDR2 SNTAGT. The length of the CDR3 is 14 residues. CDR3: CASSTGTSGNEQFF. The DNA of the CDR3 is TGTGCCAGCAGCACAGGGACTTCGGGCAATGAGCAGTTCTTC.

In its sample, this clonotype was seen many times. The gene calls are TRBV6-5 and TRBJ1-2; D call uncertain. This CDR3 is 12 amino acids long. CDR1 and CDR2 from the germline V gene are MNHEY and SVGAGI. V was pared by 7 bases and J by 3 bases, with 9 bases between. This CDR3 reads CASMGNDYGYTF. The CDR3 DNA is TGTGCCAGCATGGGGAACGACTATGGCTACACCTTC.

This clonotype was found many times. This CDR3 is CASSGQGDEDTQYF. The CDR3 DNA reads as TGTGCCAGCAGCGGGCAGGGGGATGAAGATACGCAGTATTTT. The chain combines TRBV7-9 with TRBJ2-3; 7 bases map to TRBD1. The CDR3 runs 14 residues. Germline trimming cut 5 bases from V and 5 bases from J; bases unmatched to any gene: 7. CDR1 is SEHNR, CDR2 FQNEAQ, per germline (reference sequence).

This clonotype was seen ten or more times. This chain's CDR3 is CASSLAGGPLEQYF. CDR3 in DNA: TGTGCCAGCAGTTTAGCGGGGGGCCCCCTCGAGCAGTACTTC. The chain couples TRBV12-3 or TRBV12-4 to TRBJ2-7, with D perhaps matching TRBD1 or TRBD2 (6 bases each). Trimming cost V 0 bases and J 6 bases, with 12 bases left between them. The CDR3 totals 14 residues.

This clonotype has just one count. Possible read error: a much larger clone is one base away. This chain joins TRBV12-3 or TRBV12-4 and TRBJ2-3, with 10 bases that match TRBD1. This CDR3 has 14 residues. Losses at the gene ends were 5 bases for V and 7 bases for J; bases not matched to a gene: 6. The CDR3 DNA sequence: TGTGCCAGCAGTCCTCCGGGACAGGGGCATACGCAGTATTTT. It is translated as CASSPPGQGHTQYF.

This clonotype was seen only a few times. The chain carries TRBV27 and TRBJ2-5, with D hard to call. Germline V gives CDR1 MNHEY, CDR2 SMNVEV (reference sequence). V lost 5 bases and J lost 2, with 9 bases in between. CDR3 length equals 13 residues. The CDR3: CASSPPNQETQYF. The CDR3 coding sequence is TGTGCCAGCAGTCCCCCCAATCAAGAGACCCAGTACTTC.

In its sample, this clonotype was seen a few times. CDR3 bases: TGTGCCAGCAGCGTCCCGACAGGGGGTACTGAAGCTTTCTTT. Encoded protein: CASSVPTGGTEAFF. V usage is TRBV9 and J usage is TRBJ1-1, with TRBD1 identical over 9 bases. The germline V gene has CDR1 SGDLS and CDR2 YYNGEE. Trimming took 2 bases from V and 5 from J; bases not matched to a gene: 4. The CDR3 has 14 residues.

This clonotype was found a few times. The rearrangement joins TRBV29-1 to TRBJ1-2; 9 nucleotides match TRBD1. Germline V gene data show CDR1 as SQVTM and CDR2 as ANQGSEA. The junction had 11 bases not matched to a gene; V was cut back by 0 bases and J by 3 bases. CDR3 length equals 17 residues. The CDR3 bases are TGCAGCGTTGAAGAATTTGTCTCAGACAGGGGGGACTATGGCTACACCTTC. As protein: CSVEEFVSDRGDYGYTF.

This clonotype was detected a few times. This chain links TRBV24-1 with TRBJ1-2, with 7 bases that match TRBD1. The CDR3 has 14 residues. The junction had 8 bases not matched to a gene; V was cut back by 7 bases and J by 4 bases. Germline V gene sequence: CDR1 KGHDR, CDR2 SFDVKD. CDR3 sequence (DNA): TGTGCCACCAGCGGTCGGGGACAGTTCTATGGCTACACCTTC. This encodes CATSGRGQFYGYTF.

This clonotype has ten or more counts. The chain is built from TRBV7-9 and TRBJ2-7; TRBD1 matches at 7 bases. V gave up 4 bases and J gave up 2 bases; unmatched junction bases: 11. The CDR3 totals 16 residues. Germline V CDR1 and CDR2: SEHNR, FQNEAQ (reference sequence). CDR3 in amino acids: CASSSPAGQATYEQYF. CDR3 nucleotides: TGTGCCAGCAGCTCCCCGGCCGGACAGGCAACCTACGAGCAGTACTTC.

This clonotype has at least ten counts. The rearrangement joins TRBV7-8 to TRBJ1-4; D ambiguous. V was cut by 3 bases and J by 8 bases, with 13 bases left in between. This CDR3 contains 14 residues. CDR1 and CDR2 from the germline V gene are SGHVS and FQNEAQ. CDR3: CASSFQLEEEKLFF. The CDR3 DNA reads as TGTGCCAGCAGCTTCCAATTAGAGGAAGAAAAACTGTTTTTT.

The chain combines TRBV27 with TRBJ1-6; D gene unclear. V gave up 6 bases and J gave up 0 bases, with 12 bases separating them. The CDR3 spans 16 residues. Per the germline V gene, CDR1 is MNHEY and CDR2 is SMNVEV (reference sequence). The CDR3 is CASRDRQSSYNSPLHF. DNA for the CDR3: TGTGCCAGCAGGGACCGCCAGAGCTCCTATAATTCACCCCTCCACTTT.

This clonotype has a count of ten or more. J is TRBJ1-5 and V is TRBV12-3 or TRBV12-4; TRBD1 matches at 7 bases. The CDR3 contains 15 residues. V shed 3 bases and J 4 bases; nucleotides not matched to a gene: 6. Here the CDR3 reads CASSLEGAINQPQHF. DNA for the CDR3: TGTGCCAGCAGTTTGGAGGGGGCAATAAATCAGCCCCAGCATTTT.

V usage is TRBV4-2 and J usage is TRBJ1-3; no clear D gene. This CDR3 region has 15 residues. The V gene's germline CDR1 is LGHNA and CDR2 YNFKEQ. Trimming took off 4 bases at V and 1 base at J, with 11 bases between the two ends. The CDR3 region is CASSPLRGSGNTIYF. The CDR3 region has the DNA TGTGCCAGCAGCCCCTTGCGAGGGTCTGGAAACACCATATATTTT.

The chain links TRBV7-9 to TRBJ1-3; no firm D call. Germline lookup yields CDR1 SEHNR and CDR2 FQNEAQ (reference sequence). This CDR3 contains 13 residues. The V end was cut by 1 base, the J end by 7 bases, with 8 bases between. Here the CDR3 DNA reads TGTGCCAGCAGCTTAGTACTAGGGAACACCATATATTTT. Translation gives CASSLVLGNTIYF. The full variable domain, rest sourced from reference TRBV7-9 and TRBJ1-3, is DTGVSQNPRHKITKRGQNVTFRCDPISEHNRLYWYRQTLGQGPEFLTYFQNEAQLEKSRLLSDRFSAERPKGSFSTLEIQRTEQGDSAMYLCASSLVLGNTIYFGEGSWLTVV.